The 20 T cell receptor beta chains below all came from one sample that was sequenced in a study of T cells in Graves' hyperthyroidism and ophthalmopathy. The CDR3 regions of TCR beta were amplified from RNA transcripts. First-round RT-PCR with HTBI primers amplified the TCR CDR3 region. TCRdb re-derived calls from the multiplex PCR reads in MiXCR, one entry per CDR3 protein. Of some 620,000 distinct CDR3 sequences in the sample, around 15% were seen once. The sequenced sample was blood. The receptor source for this set is a woman in her twenties or thirties with Graves' hyperthyroidism.

The chain uses TRBV20-1 and TRBJ1-5, with a tentative D call TRBD1 (6 bases). V was clipped by 1 base and J by 5 bases, with 18 bases between them. The CDR3 length is 16 residues. CDR1 is DFQATT and CDR2 is SNEGSKA in the germline V gene (reference sequence). The CDR3: CSARAPTGWAYQPQHF. The CDR3, as DNA: TGCAGTGCTAGAGCCCCGACAGGTTGGGCATATCAGCCCCAGCATTTT.

The J gene is TRBJ1-4, the V gene TRBV6-1; D is ambiguous. The germline CDR1 and CDR2 sequences are MNHNS and SASEGT. The CDR3 covers 15 residues. Trimming stripped 6 bases from V and 3 bases from J, with 14 bases between. The CDR3 is CASSPDGPSNEKLFF. Written as DNA, the CDR3 is TGTGCCAGCAGCCCTGATGGCCCGTCTAATGAAAAACTGTTTTTT.

This clonotype was detected ten times or more. The J gene is TRBJ2-7, the V gene TRBV7-2; the D gene is possibly TRBD2 (6 bases). The CDR3 sequence is 15 residues long. Germline V gene data show CDR1 as SGHTA and CDR2 as FQGNSA. The V gene lost 1 base and the J gene lost 4 bases, with 14 bases spanning the gap. The chain's CDR3 is CASSLESGSQYEQYF. As DNA, the CDR3 is TGTGCCAGCAGCTTAGAGTCCGGGAGTCAGTACGAGCAGTACTTC. Filled out from reference TRBV7-2 and TRBJ2-7, the complete variable domain reads GAGVSQSPSNKVTEKGKDVELRCDPISGHTALYWYRQSLGQGLEFLIYFQGNSAPDKSGLPSDRFSAERTGGSVSTLTIQRTQQEDSAVYLCASSLESGSQYEQYFGPGTRLTVT.

This clonotype has at least ten counts. The rearrangement links TRBV7-3 to TRBJ2-2, with D perhaps being TRBD1 or TRBD2 (5 bases each). The CDR3 spans 16 residues. Germline loops: CDR1 SGHTA, CDR2 FQGTGA. The V and J ends lost 4 bases and 1 base respectively, with 13 bases between them. As DNA, the CDR3 is TGTGCCAGCAGCTCCTATGGGACCCTGAACACCGGGGAGCTGTTTTTT. Translating it yields CASSSYGTLNTGELFF.

This clonotype appeared a few times. V is TRBV2 and J is TRBJ2-3; 8 bases fit TRBD1. Trimming removed 5 bases from V and 3 bases from J; junction bases left unmatched: 4. Germline values: CDR1 SNHLY, CDR2 FYNNEI. The CDR3 runs 14 residues. CDR3 sequence: CASSSDRATDTQYF. As DNA, the CDR3 is TGTGCCAGCAGTTCGGACAGGGCGACAGATACGCAGTATTTT.

The chain has TRBV19 and TRBJ1-5; D not certain. CDR1 and CDR2 from the germline V gene are LNHDA and SQIVND (reference sequence). V lost 0 bases and J 0 bases, leaving 21 bases between the germline ends. This CDR3 is built from 20 residues. The CDR3 loop is CASSIDFGTGMRYSNQPQHF. CDR3 nucleotides: TGTGCCAGTAGTATAGATTTCGGAACGGGGATGAGATATAGCAATCAGCCCCAGCATTTT.

Worth noting for this clonotype: A junction boundary mismatches the germline segment, possibly from a read error. The chain joins TRBV4-1 to TRBJ2-7, with 10 bases fitting TRBD1. Germline CDR1 reads MGHRA; CDR2 reads YSYEKL. This CDR3 spans 13 amino acids. CDR3 sequence reads: CANSGQGAYEQYF. The CDR3 DNA is TGCGCCAACAGCGGACAGGGGGCCTACGAGCAGTACTTC.

Comments on this clonotype: Compared with germline, one end of the junction differs, possibly owing to a read error. The chain couples TRBV3-1 to TRBJ1-5, with 8 bases lining up with TRBD1. Germline assignment: CDR1 LGHDT and CDR2 YNNKEL (reference sequence). The CDR3 has 14 residues. DNA for the CDR3: TGTGCCGGCAGCCAAGGACAGGGTGGCCAGCCCCAGCATTTT. The encoded protein is CAGSQGQGGQPQHF.

Concerning this clonotype: A much larger clonotype is one base distant, so this may be a read error. The rearrangement joins TRBV10-3 to TRBJ2-2; D gene unclear. This CDR3 has 13 residues. Germline V CDR1 and CDR2: ENHRY, SYGVKD. V lost 4 bases, J lost 4 bases, and 7 bases lay in between. The CDR3 bases are TGTGCCATCAGTGCGTGGGGCACCGGGGAGCTGTTTTTT. Translation gives CAISAWGTGELFF.

The J gene is TRBJ2-1, the V gene TRBV25-1; 10 nucleotides match TRBD1. Germline CDR1 reads MGHDK; CDR2 reads SYGVNS. Trimming removed 6 bases from V and 10 bases from J; junction bases left unmatched: 6. CDR3 length: 13 residues. CDR3 nucleotide sequence: TGTGCCAGCAGGGGGACAGGGGACATCGAGCAGTTCTTC. Its translation is CASRGTGDIEQFF. The full variable domain, in which reference TRBV25-1 and TRBJ2-1 provide the parts outside the CDR3, is EADIYQTPRYLVIGTGKKITLECSQTMGHDKMYWYQQDPGMELHLIHYSYGVNSTEKGDLSSESTVSRIRTEHFPLTLESARPSHTSQYLCASRGTGDIEQFFGPGTRLTVL.

This clonotype was detected a few times. CDR3 loop: CASGLVIGFGDTEAFF. In nucleotides, the CDR3 is TGTGCTAGTGGTTTGGTAATCGGATTCGGGGACACTGAAGCTTTCTTT. The rearrangement uses TRBV12-5 and TRBJ1-1; the D is unclear. The CDR3 extends over 16 amino acids. V gave up 0 bases and J gave up 3 bases, with 14 bases separating them. From germline, CDR1 is LGHNT and CDR2 FRNRAP.

This clonotype has a count of ten or more. The V and J genes are TRBV2 and TRBJ2-1, with TRBD2 matching over 13 bases. The CDR3 is 16 residues long. After removal of 6 bases from V and 2 bases from J, the junction contained 4 bases not matched to a gene. The germline CDR1 and CDR2 sequences are SNHLY and FYNNEI. The CDR3 region has the DNA TGTGCCAGCAGGAGACTAGCGGGAGGTGCCTACAATGAGCAGTTCTTC. Protein: CASRRLAGGAYNEQFF.

Comment on this clonotype: This may arise from a read error, as a much more abundant clone is one base away. V and J are TRBV6-1 and TRBJ2-7; D may be TRBD1 (5 bases). CDR3 length: 12 amino acids. CDR1 is MNHNS and CDR2 is SASEGT in the germline V gene. The CDR3 region has the DNA TGTGCCAGCAGTGACAGGGTTGTCGAGCAGCACTTC. As protein: CASSDRVVEQHF.

This clonotype has a count of ten or more. This chain joins TRBV6-1 and TRBJ2-5; 7 nucleotides line up with TRBD1. This CDR3 spans 14 amino acids. The V gene's germline CDR1 is MNHNS and CDR2 SASEGT. V lost 2 bases and J lost 1; bases outside the gene matches: 1. The CDR3 DNA is TGTGCCAGCAGTGAATGGACAGGCCAAGAGACCCAGTACTTC. It specifies CASSEWTGQETQYF.

This clonotype appeared many times. This rearrangement joins TRBV2 to TRBJ2-1, with D hard to call. Trimming pared 2 bases from V and 6 bases from J, leaving 14 bases between. This CDR3 is 15 amino acids long. The germline CDR1 and CDR2 sequences are SNHLY and FYNNEI. This chain's CDR3 is CASSEHISASNEQFF. DNA of the CDR3: TGTGCCAGCAGTGAACACATTTCGGCTTCCAATGAGCAGTTCTTC.

This clonotype came up many times. CDR3 sequence: CASSEGRINTEAFF. In DNA form, the CDR3 reads TGTGCCAGCAGTGAAGGCAGGATAAACACTGAAGCTTTCTTT. This sequence joins TRBV6-1 and TRBJ1-1; D remains unclear. The germline V and J ends were trimmed by 1 base and 2 bases, with 8 bases remaining between them. Per germline, CDR1 MNHNS and CDR2 SASEGT. The CDR3 length is 14 residues.

This clonotype was observed many times. Here the CDR3 reads CASSLVGHKQFF. The CDR3 DNA reads as TGTGCCAGCAGTTTAGTGGGACACAAGCAGTTCTTC. The chain is built from TRBV28 and TRBJ2-1; D perhaps matches TRBD1 (6 bases). This CDR3 region has 12 residues. The V end was cut by 2 bases, the J end by 11 bases, with 10 bases between. The germline V gene has CDR1 MDHEN and CDR2 SYDVKM.

The rearrangement joins TRBV10-3 to TRBJ1-1; no reliable D call. Trimming took 2 bases from V and 7 from J, leaving 5 bases between them. Germline CDR1 and CDR2: ENHRY and SYGVKD. This CDR3 spans 11 amino acids. The CDR3, as DNA: TGTGCCATCAGTGAGACAGATGAAGCTTTCTTT. Residues: CAISETDEAFF.

This clonotype came up many times. The chain combines TRBV11-3 with TRBJ2-2, with TRBD2 identical over 7 bases. The CDR3 loop spans 16 amino acids. Germline V gene lookup returns CDR1 SGHNT and CDR2 YENEEA. With V trimmed by 1 base and J by 1 base, 3 bases remained unmatched. Written as DNA, the CDR3 is TGTGCCAGCAGCTTAGGGGCTAGCGGGAACACCGGGGAGCTGTTTTTT. As protein: CASSLGASGNTGELFF.

This clonotype was seen ten or more times. This chain joins TRBV30 and TRBJ2-3, with 7 bases that match TRBD1. Germline CDR1 GTSNPN, CDR2 SVGIG (reference sequence). V shed 2 bases and J 2 bases; nucleotides not matched to a gene: 7. CDR3 length: 15 amino acids. Here the CDR3 reads CAWSSTGTPTDTQYF. The CDR3 nucleotides read TGTGCCTGGAGTTCGACAGGGACGCCCACAGATACGCAGTATTTT.